This paragraph covers one T cell receptor beta chain sequence. Its binding antigen is unknown. The input lacks base qualities; no much larger clone sits a single base away. CDR1 and CDR2 were assigned from the germline V gene as KGHDR and SFDVKD. V was cut back by 10 bases and J by 5 bases, leaving a gap of 13 bases between them. From its cysteine to its phenylalanine, the CDR3 spans 12 amino acids. Only the CDR3 DNA is retained, 36 bases long and in frame from the first base. TCR beta CDR3 regions were amplified from RNA transcripts. The first round of RT-PCR for the TCR CDR3 was performed with the HTBI primer set and the Qiagen OneStep RT-PCR kit. Libraries were constructed in a second round of multiplex PCR, after which size selection and purification were carried out. Paired-end sequencing of the libraries was performed with 100 bp reads on an Illumina HiSeq2000. Regarding the original processing steps: SOAPnuke was used to process the raw data, removing reads that contained adapters or uncalled bases, had a mean Phred below 15, or lacked an exact match to the constant primer or identifier. High-quality paired reads were merged using COPE v1.2.5, and each unique nucleotide sequence was defined as a clonotype. Clonotypes were aligned to IMGT TRBV, TRBD and TRBJ reference segments using MiTCR v1.1. The analysis included only V-J combinations with a frequency above 0.0001, which together covered 99% to 99.2% of the repertoires. The TCS score was defined as F50 (clonal expansion) divided by E x V (chaos), with BLOSUM62-based TCRdist calculated between CDR3 peptides within each V-J. Welch's t-statistics and random forest reduced 514 V-J features to roughly 13, which were used in a naive Bayes classifier (R e1071). TCRdb handled the public reads itself, with Q25 trimming in fastp and clone calling in MiXCR, and kept productive beta chains. Each record represents a unique CDR3 protein, reported with the most common genes and DNA among its rows. It is TCRdb's table, rather than the study itself, that gives the V and J calls and clone size. Counted in this sample were roughly 420,000 distinct CDR3 sequences; about a sixth of them appeared once. Of the sample, about 7.7% is held by the ten largest clones.

The sample comes from a study of T cells in Graves' hyperthyroidism and ophthalmopathy (dated by TCRdb to about 2019). In the study overall: Peripheral blood samples were taken at initial diagnosis, before any treatment was given. A discovery cohort of about 95 patients, 43 with Graves' ophthalmopathy and about 58 with stable Graves' hyperthyroidism, was used to find distinguishing TCR V-J signatures. Whether ophthalmopathy could be predicted prospectively was tested in an independent validation cohort made up of 18 to 20 hyperthyroidism patients plus 17 patients who later progressed to ophthalmopathy. The roughly 100 discovery patients were divided at random into training and test sets in a 7:3 ratio. Thyroid tissue and blood T-cell repertoires from about six Graves' hyperthyroidism patients were also compared in the study. Following sampling, methimazole starting at 30 mg daily was given to hyperthyroidism patients, and high-dose intravenous methylprednisolone was given to ophthalmopathy patients. The paper reports TCR Vbeta CDR3 sequencing of over 120 peripheral blood samples: approximately 43 ophthalmopathy, over 70 hyperthyroidism and approximately 17 progressor patients.

Stable Graves' hyperthyroidism was defined as the absence of progression to ophthalmopathy over 18 months of follow-up. Hyperthyroidism patients were aged 18 to 65 years and newly diagnosed, with disease duration of less than 2 months. Any patient with an uncontrolled infection, another autoimmune disease, pregnancy or lactation was excluded. Clinical symptoms, serum thyroxine and TRAb, thyroid ultrasound, and orbital computed tomography formed the basis for the diagnoses. PBMCs were separated from roughly 10 ml of fresh peripheral blood using Ficoll-Paque density gradient centrifugation. Trizol reagent was used to extract total RNA, and RNA quality was then checked on an Agilent 2100 Bioanalyzer. Study-wide conclusions, independent of this receptor: No statistical method was used to set the sample size in advance, and investigators knew the group allocation. Most expanded thyroid clonotypes (frequency above 0.001) were also found in blood, which suggests that blood repertoires may mirror thyroid immune responses. Ophthalmopathy was separated from stable hyperthyroidism by a 13 V-J signature model, with 85% to 90% sensitivity and about 81% specificity obtained in cross-validation and 80%/75% obtained in testing. During validation, the model predicted progression to ophthalmopathy a median of about 5.9 months ahead of onset, with roughly 65% sensitivity and 72.22% specificity.

The sample taken for sequencing was blood. The clonotype originates from a young woman with Graves' hyperthyroidism. This chain is built from TRBV24-1 and TRBJ1-1; the D segment cannot be called with confidence. CDR3 reads: CATSTGRTEAFF. In nucleotide form, the sequence is TGTGCCACGAGTACCGGGAGGACTGAAGCTTTCTTT.